The next 30 T cell receptor beta chains were all read from a single sample in a study of shared clonotypes between healthy human individuals (dated by TCRdb to about 2020). For the CD8 naive samples, CD45RO-negative cells were positively selected for CCR7, yielding a CD45RA+CCR7+ population from which TemRA cells were excluded. Receptor libraries were prepared by the immunoSEQ multiplex PCR assay. This immuneACCESS table, as held by TCRdb, lists in-frame sequences with V and J called but not all clones. Of the missing ones, under half trace to an unresolved V gene in checked studies; the others have no known cause. A total of 450,000 to 700,000 clones appear in this sample, less than 97% of them only once. The ten most abundant clones make up 0.11% of the sample. The sample taken for sequencing was naive CD8+ T cells sorted from blood. In light of the paper, this sample's cell subset or site label describes: CD45RA+CCR7+. These receptors were taken from a woman under 40 in good health.

The chain uses TRBV2 and TRBJ2-2, with D unclear. Germline-derived CDR1 and CDR2 are SNHLY and FYNNEI. V gave up 3 bases and J gave up 6 bases, with 8 bases separating them. The CDR3 is 13 residues long. The CDR3 loop reads CASSEPWSGELFF. In nucleotides, the CDR3 is TGTGCCAGCAGTGAGCCGTGGTCCGGGGAGCTGTTTTTT.

V gene TRBV4-1 combines with J gene TRBJ1-4; D ambiguous. The CDR3 is made up of 14 amino acids. V shed 0 bases and J shed 9 bases, with 11 bases lying between them. Germline CDR1 is MGHRA and CDR2 is YSYEKL. CDR3 amino acids: CASSQDSRTKKLFF. DNA for the CDR3: TGCGCCAGCAGCCAAGATAGCCGGACCAAAAAACTGTTTTTT.

The V call is TRBV30, the J call TRBJ2-7; TRBD1 agrees at 7 bases. Trimming cost V 3 bases and J 4 bases; bases outside gene matches: 6. CDR1 and CDR2 from the germline V gene are GTSNPN and SVGIG (reference sequence). This CDR3 comprises 13 residues. CDR3 protein: CAWRRQGTYEQYF. Written as DNA, the CDR3 is TGTGCCTGGAGGAGACAGGGCACGTACGAGCAGTACTTC.

The chain joins TRBV25-1 to TRBJ1-2; D is possibly TRBD1 (6 bases). There are 15 residues in the CDR3. Germline assignment: CDR1 MGHDK and CDR2 SYGVNS. Trimming left V 2 bases short and J 3 bases short, with 13 bases between. The CDR3 reads CASSEGYRAHYGYTF. The CDR3 DNA reads as TGTGCCAGCAGTGAAGGATACAGGGCTCACTATGGCTACACCTTC.

The chain links TRBV2 to TRBJ1-1; D unclear. The V and J ends lost 4 bases and 0 bases respectively, with 9 bases between them. The CDR3 runs to 14 residues. The germline CDR1 and CDR2 sequences are SNHLY and FYNNEI. The CDR3 protein is CASSAPGMNTEAFF. CDR3 in DNA: TGTGCCAGCAGTGCTCCAGGAATGAACACTGAAGCTTTCTTT. The variable domain in full, with the rest retrieved from reference TRBV2 and TRBJ1-1, is EPEVTQTPSHQVTQMGQEVILRCVPISNHLYFYWYRQILGQKVEFLVSFYNNEISEKSEIFDDQFSVERPDGSNFTLKIRSTKLEDSAMYFCASSAPGMNTEAFFGQGTRLTVV.

V and J are TRBV7-9 and TRBJ2-1; maybe TRBD2 (6 bases). The germline V gene encodes CDR1 SEHNR and CDR2 FQNEAQ (reference sequence). Trimming shortened V by 1 base and J by 3 bases, and 19 bases separated the two germline ends. There are 18 residues in the CDR3. CDR3 coding DNA: TGTGCCAGCAGCTTAGATTCGTCGGGGCTAGCGCACTACAATGAGCAGTTCTTC. This translates into CASSLDSSGLAHYNEQFF.

The rearrangement joins TRBV19 to TRBJ2-2, with 9 bases matching TRBD2. With 6 bases clipped from V and 4 bases from J, the junction kept 3 bases outside the gene matches. This CDR3 has 14 amino acids. Germline-derived CDR1 and CDR2 are LNHDA and SQIVND (reference sequence). The CDR3 protein is CASRTSGATGELFF. As DNA, the CDR3 is TGTGCCAGTAGGACTAGCGGAGCCACCGGGGAGCTGTTTTTT.

This clone has a single count. Other DNA sequences in the sample encode the same CDR3. The V call is TRBV4-1, the J call TRBJ2-7; the D is unclear. Trimming left V 0 bases short and J 1 base short, with 7 bases between. Germline CDR1 is MGHRA and CDR2 is YSYEKL. CDR3 length equals 14 residues. The chain's CDR3 is CASSQDPASYEQYF. In DNA, the CDR3 is TGCGCCAGCAGCCAAGATCCCGCTTCCTACGAGCAGTACTTC.

The V and J genes are TRBV2 and TRBJ1-2; 7 nucleotides agree with TRBD1. V gave up 11 bases and J gave up 4 bases; unmatched junction bases: 13. Germline V gene lookup returns CDR1 SNHLY and CDR2 FYNNEI. This CDR3 is built from 14 residues. The CDR3 sequence: CAGRGRGHGYGYTF. The CDR3 nucleotides are TGTGCCGGAAGAGGTAGGGGGCACGGCTATGGCTACACCTTC.

V usage is TRBV2 and J usage is TRBJ1-1, with 8 bases lining up with TRBD1. This CDR3 is 13 amino acids long. Unmatched junction bases numbered 7, after V lost 8 bases and J lost 5 bases. Germline V gene lookup returns CDR1 SNHLY and CDR2 FYNNEI. The CDR3 nucleotides are TGTGCCAGCGAAGACAGGGGAACAACTGAAGCTTTCTTT. It is translated as CASEDRGTTEAFF.

The rearrangement uses TRBV2 and TRBJ2-1; no reliable D call. This CDR3 is built from 16 residues. V lost 3 bases and J lost 0, with 12 bases in between. The germline CDR1 and CDR2 sequences are SNHLY and FYNNEI. The CDR3 protein is CASSELWRSSYNEQFF. CDR3 bases: TGTGCCAGCAGTGAGCTGTGGCGGAGCTCCTACAATGAGCAGTTCTTC.

The J gene is TRBJ2-1, the V gene TRBV2, with 9 bases aligning to TRBD1. Germline V gives CDR1 SNHLY, CDR2 FYNNEI. The V gene end was trimmed by 8 bases and the J gene end by 0 bases; junction bases not matched to a gene: 5. The length of the CDR3 is 15 residues. The DNA of the CDR3 is TGTGCCAGCGGAGACAGGGGGAGCTCCTACAATGAGCAGTTCTTC. Its translation: CASGDRGSSYNEQFF. The complete variable domain, with remaining parts taken from reference TRBV2 and TRBJ2-1, reads EPEVTQTPSHQVTQMGQEVILRCVPISNHLYFYWYRQILGQKVEFLVSFYNNEISEKSEIFDDQFSVERPDGSNFTLKIRSTKLEDSAMYFCASGDRGSSYNEQFFGPGTRLTVL.

The table lists this clone with a count of one. The rearrangement links TRBV7-9 to TRBJ2-2; D possibly corresponds to TRBD2 (6 bases). The CDR3 is made up of 14 amino acids. The germline V and J ends were trimmed by 1 base and 6 bases, with 9 bases remaining between them. CDR1 SEHNR and CDR2 FQNEAQ come from the germline V gene (reference sequence). Here the CDR3 reads CASSLVLAAGELFF. For the CDR3, the DNA is TGTGCCAGCAGCTTAGTCTTAGCGGCCGGGGAGCTGTTTTTT.

With regard to this clone: This sample also contains other DNA sequences that code for the same CDR3. The chain joins TRBV7-6 to TRBJ2-7, with 8 positions matching TRBD1. J lost 3 bases, V lost 3 bases, and 1 base had no gene match. Germline V gene data show CDR1 as SGHVS and CDR2 as FNYEAQ. The CDR3 has 13 amino acids. The CDR3 DNA reads TGTGCCAGCAGCTTGACAGGGGACTACGAGCAGTACTTC. The encoded protein is CASSLTGDYEQYF. The variable domain in full, completed from reference TRBV7-6 and TRBJ2-7, reads GAGVSQSPRYKVTKRGQDVALRCDPISGHVSLYWYRQALGQGPEFLTYFNYEAQQDKSGLPNDRFSAERPEGSISTLTIQRTEQRDSAMYRCASSLTGDYEQYFGPGTRLTVT.

The V and J genes are TRBV29-1 and TRBJ2-4; D is possibly TRBD2 (5 bases). Per germline, CDR1 SQVTM and CDR2 ANQGSEA. The CDR3 has 14 residues. V gave up 0 bases and J gave up 6 bases, with 12 bases separating them. The CDR3 DNA reads as TGCAGCGTTGAAGATGGAAGGGCGGGAAACATTCAGTACTTC. It translates to CSVEDGRAGNIQYF. Full variable domain (outside the CDR3, taken from reference TRBV29-1 and TRBJ2-4): SAVISQKPSRDICQRGTSLTIQCQVDSQVTMMFWYRQQPGQSLTLIATANQGSEATYESGFVIDKFPISRPNLTFSTLTVSNMSPEDSSIYLCSVEDGRAGNIQYFGAGTRLSVL.

The chain uses TRBV10-2 and TRBJ2-7; D uncertain. The length of the CDR3 is 12 residues. Trimming removed 3 bases from V and 6 bases from J, with 9 bases in between. Per the germline V gene, CDR1 is WSHSY and CDR2 is SAAADI. The CDR3: CASSDAVTEQYF. The CDR3 nucleotides are TGCGCCAGCAGTGACGCGGTAACCGAGCAGTACTTC.

In regard to this clone: At the DNA level, this CDR3 is encoded by other sequences in the same sample as well. The J gene is TRBJ2-5, the V gene TRBV11-2; D is unresolved. The J call may not be correct, given that the DNA end is closer to TRBJ2-7. The CDR3 spans 12 residues. Germline V gene sequence: CDR1 SGHAT, CDR2 FQNNGV. CDR3 amino acids: CASSLGAYEQYF. In DNA, the CDR3 is TGTGCCAGCAGCTTAGGTGCCTACGAGCAGTACTTC.

This chain links TRBV28 with TRBJ1-2; perhaps TRBD1 as D (6 bases). The germline gives CDR1 MDHEN, CDR2 SYDVKM. Trimming cost V 5 bases and J 4 bases, with 17 bases left between them. CDR3 length: 15 residues. The CDR3 spells CASSKPSQGPYGYTF. CDR3 nucleotides: TGTGCCAGCAGTAAGCCGTCACAGGGCCCCTATGGCTACACCTTC.

This CDR3 reads CASSLSPGEGRKYF. The CDR3 coding sequence is TGTGCCAGCAGTTTATCCCCGGGAGAAGGCCGGAAGTACTTC. The chain uses TRBV28 and TRBJ2-7, with a tentative D call TRBD2 (6 bases). Germline V gene sequence: CDR1 MDHEN, CDR2 SYDVKM. This CDR3 has 14 residues. The ends were cut back, 1 base at V and 11 bases at J, with 18 bases in the middle.

Here the CDR3 DNA reads TGTGCCAGTAGTGCAGCACAGGGGTGGCAAGAGACCCAGTACTTC. Amino acid sequence: CASSAAQGWQETQYF. The chain recombines TRBV19 with TRBJ2-5, with 7 positions matching TRBD1. V lost 5 bases, J lost 2 bases, and 8 bases stayed unmatched. Germline CDR1 and CDR2: LNHDA and SQIVND (reference sequence). The CDR3 length is 15 residues.

The V and J genes are TRBV7-2 and TRBJ2-7; the D is unclear. Trimming shortened V by 6 bases and J by 4 bases, and 13 bases separated the two germline ends. Per the germline V gene, CDR1 is SGHTA and CDR2 is FQGNSA. This CDR3 is 13 amino acids long. For the CDR3, the DNA is TGTGCCAGCAGTCAATACTTAAGGTACGAGCAGTACTTC. This sequence encodes CASSQYLRYEQYF.

The chain couples TRBV9 to TRBJ1-2; perhaps TRBD1 as D (5 bases). The germline V gene encodes CDR1 SGDLS and CDR2 YYNGEE. There are 15 residues in the CDR3. With 1 base removed from V and 4 bases from J, the gap between germline ends came to 14 bases. Here the CDR3 reads CASSVQGDALYGYTF. The CDR3 nucleotides are TGTGCCAGCAGCGTACAGGGAGACGCTCTCTATGGCTACACCTTC.

The chain uses TRBV2 and TRBJ1-3; the D gene is possibly TRBD1 (5 bases). V lost 6 bases to trimming and J lost 3 bases, with 15 bases between them. The V gene's germline CDR1 is SNHLY and CDR2 FYNNEI. The CDR3 contains 15 residues. CDR3 in amino acids: CASRGRVSSGNTIYF. The CDR3 DNA sequence: TGTGCCAGCAGAGGCAGGGTAAGTAGTGGAAACACCATATATTTT.

J is TRBJ2-1 and V is TRBV28; D gene ambiguous. There are 14 residues in the CDR3. Germline loops: CDR1 MDHEN, CDR2 SYDVKM. The V end was cut by 6 bases, the J end by 3 bases, with 12 bases between. As DNA, the CDR3 is TGTGCCAGCAGCCCAGCTGCTAACTACAATGAGCAGTTCTTC. It codes for CASSPAANYNEQFF.

J is TRBJ1-2 and V is TRBV27; 9 bases align to TRBD1. The CDR3 is 14 amino acids. CDR1 is MNHEY, CDR2 SMNVEV, per germline (reference sequence). V shed 10 bases, J shed 3 bases, and the junction held 9 bases outside the gene matches. The CDR3 DNA follows: TGTGCCACCTCTACAGGGGGCAGGGACTATGGCTACACCTTC. This translates into CATSTGGRDYGYTF.

This sequence joins TRBV6-1 and TRBJ1-2; D not resolved. Germline CDR1 and CDR2: MNHNS and SASEGT. The length of the CDR3 is 15 residues. Trimming stripped 6 bases from V and 2 bases from J, with 16 bases between. CDR3 DNA: TGTGCCAGCAGAACTACAGAGATAAAAAACTATGGCTACACCTTC. It codes for CASRTTEIKNYGYTF.

The gene calls are TRBV28 and TRBJ1-1; TRBD1 matches at 7 bases. The trim removed 2 bases at V and 0 bases at J, leaving 3 bases unmatched. This CDR3 spans 15 amino acids. Germline V lookup: CDR1 MDHEN, CDR2 SYDVKM. The CDR3 sequence is CASSLRDSLNTEAFF. As DNA, the CDR3 is TGTGCCAGCAGTTTAAGGGACAGTCTGAACACTGAAGCTTTCTTT.

The sample holds a few counts of this clone. The chain links TRBV13 to TRBJ2-1, with a tentative D call TRBD2 (7 bases). Trimming removed 4 bases at V and 12 bases at J, with 10 bases between. Germline V gene lookup returns CDR1 PRHDT and CDR2 FYEKMQ (reference sequence). This CDR3 spans 11 amino acids. In DNA, the CDR3 is TGTGCCAGCAGCTGGGGGGGCTGGCAGTTCTTC. The encoded protein is CASSWGGWQFF.

The chain links TRBV7-9 to TRBJ2-7, with no clear D. V was trimmed by 5 bases and J by 2 bases, leaving 13 bases between them. Germline V gene lookup returns CDR1 SEHNR and CDR2 FQNEAQ (reference sequence). The CDR3 sequence is 14 residues long. The CDR3 here is CASSQPSTPYEQYF. CDR3 sequence (DNA): TGTGCCAGCAGCCAACCGTCGACCCCCTACGAGCAGTACTTC.

The V and J genes are TRBV19 and TRBJ1-5; 7 bases align to TRBD1. This CDR3 spans 18 amino acids. Germline V gene data show CDR1 as LNHDA and CDR2 as SQIVND (reference sequence). The V segment lost 5 bases and the J segment 1 base; nucleotides outside the gene matches: 14. The CDR3, as DNA: TGTGCCAGTAGTTCGTTGTATCCGACAGGGAGAAGCAATCAGCCCCAGCATTTT. Protein product: CASSSLYPTGRSNQPQHF.